Below, one T cell receptor (beta chain) is given with its context. The sample belongs to a study of shared clonotypes between healthy human individuals. Sequencing used immunoSEQ multiplex PCR; TCRdb keeps in-frame clones, though not all of them. Among under 2,500,000 clones, approximately 94% were seen once, and the ten largest hold roughly 0.13%. Germline-derived CDR1 and CDR2 are WSHSY and SAAADI. The CDR3 consists of 14 residues. V shed 7 bases and J shed 4 bases, with 14 bases lying between them. The source material was naive CD4+ T cells sorted from blood. Subset denoted: CD45RA+ positively selected. This clonotype was sampled from a man aged 18-30 years in good health. The V and J genes are TRBV10-2 and TRBJ2-1; D perhaps matches TRBD2 (5 bases). The CDR3 loop is CASTGWYGYNEQFF. The DNA for the CDR3 is TGCGCCAGCACGGGATGGTACGGATACAATGAGCAGTTCTTC.